The present TCR beta chain was sequenced within a study of blood T cell repertoires in COVID-19. Overall study: Spain, Italy and the United States supplied samples that represented acute and convalescent COVID-19. T cells, B-cell-depleted T cells, or PBMCs provided the cDNA or gDNA that served as material.

Germline values: CDR1 SGHRS, CDR2 YFSETQ. The CDR3 sequence is 14 residues long. V shed 7 bases, J shed 8 bases, and the junction held 11 bases outside the gene matches. Authors' processing steps: Amplification from reference gene primers served as the basis for estimated nucleated cell counts. Assay: immunoSEQ multiplex PCR; the TCRdb copy retains only in-frame clones and omits some. V and J calls and clone size come straight from that table; D and trimming were deduced from the DNA. The table records 120,000 to 150,000 clones, 75% to 90% of them present only once. Input material: peripheral blood. This TCR was recovered from a woman in her sixties or seventies with active COVID-19. This chain joins TRBV5-1 and TRBJ1-4, with TRBD1 matching over 7 bases. The chain's CDR3 is CASSAGTVTEKLFF. The CDR3 DNA sequence: TGCGCCAGCTCCGCCGGGACAGTTACCGAAAAACTGTTTTTT. Supplemented by reference TRBV5-1 and TRBJ1-4, the full variable domain reads KAGVTQTPRYLIKTRGQQVTLSCSPISGHRSVSWYQQTPGQGLQFLFEYFSETQRNKGNFPGRFSGRQFSNSRSEMNVSTLELGDSALYLCASSAGTVTEKLFFGSGTQLSVL.